Below are 23 T cell receptor beta chains sequenced from a single sample in a study of blood T cell repertoires in COVID-19 (dated by TCRdb to 2018 to 2021). The method behind the library was the immunoSEQ multiplex PCR assay. TCRdb's version of the immuneACCESS table is confined to in-frame rearrangements and falls short of the full clone set. An unresolved V gene accounts for under half of the shortfall where checked; the remainder is of unknown origin. Recorded for this sample are 250,000 to 350,000 clones; under 95% of them occurred a single time. The ten largest clones add up to less than 20% of the sample. Sequenced input: PBMCs or T cells enriched from blood (not recorded which). These receptors were obtained from a woman aged 25 to 39 who had recovered from COVID-19.

The rearrangement links TRBV19 to TRBJ2-5; 7 bases are shared with TRBD1. Germline V gene sequence: CDR1 LNHDA, CDR2 SQIVND (reference sequence). This CDR3 has 16 residues. V dropped 5 bases and J dropped 4; count of bases not matched to a gene: 13. In DNA, the CDR3 is TGTGCCAGTAGTTATCGAGCAACGGGACAGCGAGAGACCCAGTACTTC. It codes for CASSYRATGQRETQYF. The entire variable domain, with the rest obtained from reference TRBV19 and TRBJ2-5, is as follows: DGGITQSPKYLFRKEGQNVTLSCEQNLNHDAMYWYRQDPGQGLRLIYYSQIVNDFQKGDIAEGYSVSREKKESFPLTVTSAQKNPTAFYLCASSYRATGQRETQYFGPGTRLLVL.

The rearrangement links TRBV5-4 to TRBJ1-2, with D perhaps matching TRBD1 (5 bases). V shed 2 bases and J shed 4 bases, with 9 bases lying between them. Per germline, CDR1 SGHNT and CDR2 YYREEE (reference sequence). CDR3 length: 13 amino acids. CDR3 in DNA: TGTGCCAGCAGCTTCAGGGATGGCTATGGCTACACCTTC. Its translation: CASSFRDGYGYTF.

The V call is TRBV7-9, the J call TRBJ1-4, with 8 positions matching TRBD1. The CDR3 covers 16 residues. The V gene end was trimmed by 1 base and the J gene end by 7 bases; junction bases not matched to a gene: 8. Germline V lookup: CDR1 SEHNR, CDR2 FQNEAQ (reference sequence). CDR3 nucleotides: TGTGCCAGCAGCTTAGATCAGACAGGGGTCCGTGAAAAACTGTTTTTT. Its translation: CASSLDQTGVREKLFF.

The V gene is TRBV7-3, the J gene TRBJ2-3, with 7 nucleotides matching TRBD2. Germline values: CDR1 SGHTA, CDR2 FQGTGA. With V trimmed by 7 bases and J by 2 bases, 9 bases remained unmatched. This CDR3 is built from 15 residues. The CDR3: CASTRMGGVTDTQYF. The CDR3 nucleotides read TGTGCCAGCACCCGAATGGGGGGGGTCACAGATACGCAGTATTTT.

V usage is TRBV5-4 and J usage is TRBJ2-3; D might be TRBD1 (8 bases). V lost 0 bases and J lost 5, with 22 bases in between. Germline CDR1 SGHNT, CDR2 YYREEE (reference sequence). The CDR3 runs to 18 residues. The CDR3 loop is CASSLAGGWGQAEDTQYF. The CDR3 DNA follows: TGTGCCAGCAGCTTGGCCGGGGGGTGGGGACAGGCGGAAGATACGCAGTATTTT. Variable domain in full (rest from reference TRBV5-4 and TRBJ2-3): ETGVTQSPTHLIKTRGQQVTLRCSSQSGHNTVSWYQQALGQGPQFIFQYYREEENGRGNFPPRFSGLQFPNYSSELNVNALELDDSALYLCASSLAGGWGQAEDTQYFGPGTRLTVL.

The V call is TRBV6-4, the J call TRBJ2-7, with a weak D call TRBD1 (5 bases). This CDR3 is 13 amino acids long. Trimming removed 6 bases from V and 5 bases from J, with 14 bases in between. Germline CDR1 and CDR2: MRHNA and SNTAGT. The CDR3 bases are TGTGCCAGCAGCAGGGAAGCGACTCACGAGCAGTACTTC. It is translated as CASSREATHEQYF.

The chain links TRBV5-1 to TRBJ2-2, with 7 nucleotides matching TRBD1. The length of the CDR3 is 13 residues. Germline V lookup: CDR1 SGHRS, CDR2 YFSETQ. With V trimmed by 6 bases and J by 7 bases, 6 bases remained unmatched. CDR3 protein: CASTQGLYGELFF. Here the CDR3 DNA reads TGCGCCAGCACACAGGGGTTGTACGGGGAGCTGTTTTTT.

This clone was seen once. The chain has TRBV7-8 and TRBJ2-1; D not resolved. The CDR3 length is 15 residues. Germline values: CDR1 SGHVS, CDR2 FQNEAQ. The ends were cut back, 2 bases at V and 0 bases at J, with 8 bases in the middle. This CDR3 reads CASSLRRISYNEQFF. In DNA form, the CDR3 reads TGTGCCAGCAGCTTAAGGAGAATCTCCTACAATGAGCAGTTCTTC.

The chain combines TRBV4-3 with TRBJ2-3; TRBD2 aligns across 7 bases. Germline loops: CDR1 LGHNA, CDR2 YSLEER. J was trimmed by 2 bases and V by 0 bases; bases with no gene match: 8. CDR3 length equals 17 residues. CDR3 nucleotides: TGCGCCAGCAGCCAAGATTATCGAGCGGGGATCACAGATACGCAGTATTTT. This translates into CASSQDYRAGITDTQYF.

This chain connects TRBV4-3 to TRBJ2-1; perhaps TRBD2 as D (5 bases). The germline V gene has CDR1 LGHNA and CDR2 YSLEER. The CDR3 spans 14 residues. V gave up 0 bases and J gave up 3 bases, with 6 bases separating them. The DNA of the CDR3 is TGCGCCAGCAGCCAAGAACTAGTCTACAATGAGCAGTTCTTC. Its translation is CASSQELVYNEQFF.

The chain employs TRBV5-4 and TRBJ1-1; perhaps TRBD1 as D (6 bases). CDR1 is SGHNT and CDR2 is YYREEE in the germline V gene (reference sequence). There are 13 residues in the CDR3. Trimming cost V 0 bases and J 10 bases, with 13 bases left between them. The CDR3 region is CASSLEQGSVAFF. The CDR3 DNA follows: TGTGCCAGCAGCTTGGAGCAGGGGAGCGTAGCTTTCTTT.

The chain has TRBV28 and TRBJ1-6; 10 bases map to TRBD1. Per the germline V gene, CDR1 is MDHEN and CDR2 is SYDVKM. The CDR3 consists of 14 residues. J was trimmed by 19 bases and V by 3 bases; bases with no gene match: 12. In nucleotides, the CDR3 is TGTGCCAGCAGTTTGGGACAGGGGCCCGCTTCATTGCACTTT. Protein product: CASSLGQGPASLHF.

This clone was recorded a few times. J is TRBJ1-3 and V is TRBV28; TRBD1 matches at 7 bases. V shed 6 bases, J shed 2 bases, and the junction held 4 bases outside the gene matches. Germline CDR1 is MDHEN and CDR2 is SYDVKM. CDR3 length: 14 amino acids. CDR3: CASSRGTAGNTIYF. The CDR3 DNA follows: TGTGCCAGCAGCCGAGGGACAGCTGGAAACACCATATATTTT.

A single count supports this clone. The chain combines TRBV5-1 with TRBJ2-1; 11 nucleotides match TRBD2. J lost 7 bases, V lost 3 bases, and 15 bases had no gene match. Looked up from germline, CDR1 is SGHRS and CDR2 is YFSETQ. The CDR3 has 18 residues. This CDR3 reads CASSSATASSGRRNEQFF. The CDR3 coding sequence is TGCGCCAGCAGCTCCGCAACGGCTTCTAGCGGGAGGAGGAATGAGCAGTTCTTC.

The chain carries TRBV5-8 and TRBJ2-7, with a weak D call TRBD2 (6 bases). Germline CDR1 and CDR2: SGHTS and YDEGEE. The CDR3 loop spans 15 amino acids. With 7 bases removed from V and 2 bases from J, the gap between germline ends came to 19 bases. The CDR3 nucleotides read TGTGCCAGCGCGCAAGGGCCTAGCGAGGCCTACGAGCAGTACTTC. As protein: CASAQGPSEAYEQYF.

The chain employs TRBV7-9 and TRBJ2-3; a possible D gene is TRBD1 (5 bases). The CDR3 has 16 amino acids. V was clipped by 5 bases and J by 1 base, with 16 bases between them. Per the germline V gene, CDR1 is SEHNR and CDR2 is FQNEAQ (reference sequence). This chain's CDR3 is CASSPRTPRGTDTQYF. The CDR3 DNA reads TGTGCCAGCAGCCCCCGGACACCCCGGGGCACAGATACGCAGTATTTT.

CDR3 nucleotide sequence: TGTGCCAGCAGTCAAACCGGGACTAGCGGTCCTACTCGCTACGAGCAGTACTTC. Protein product: CASSQTGTSGPTRYEQYF. This chain links TRBV27 with TRBJ2-7, with 11 bases lining up with TRBD2. Trimming cost V 5 bases and J 3 bases; bases outside gene matches: 15. The CDR3 has 18 residues. The germline CDR1 and CDR2 sequences are MNHEY and SMNVEV (reference sequence).

This chain uses TRBV7-9 with TRBJ2-5, with no clear D. This CDR3 has 12 residues. V was cut by 5 bases and J by 5 bases, with 9 bases left in between. The germline V gene encodes CDR1 SEHNR and CDR2 FQNEAQ (reference sequence). CDR3 sequence: CASSRGPETQYF. CDR3 DNA: TGTGCCAGCAGCCGCGGTCCTGAGACCCAGTACTTC.

The rearrangement uses TRBV21-1 and TRBJ1-6; whether TRBD1, the table's D call, matches the DNA was not checked. TRBV21-1 is a pseudogene segment. This CDR3 spans 16 amino acids. The CDR3, as DNA: TGTGCCAGCAGCAAAATAAGTGGGACAGGGGACTCACCCCTCCACTTT. It codes for CASSKISGTGDSPLHF.

The chain joins TRBV4-1 to TRBJ1-5, with D perhaps matching TRBD1 (6 bases). The germline V gene encodes CDR1 MGHRA and CDR2 YSYEKL. The CDR3 runs 16 residues. V was shortened by 2 bases and J by 4 bases, with 15 bases between the two germline ends. The CDR3 region is CASSQFTGTENQPQHF. As DNA, the CDR3 is TGCGCCAGCAGCCAATTTACAGGGACGGAAAATCAGCCCCAGCATTTT.

This chain uses TRBV18 with TRBJ1-1; D gene unclear. V lost 2 bases and J lost 1, with 11 bases in between. CDR3 size: 15 residues. Germline V gene data show CDR1 as KGHSH and CDR2 as LQKENI. CDR3 sequence reads: CASSPSGIGNTEAFF. The CDR3 DNA follows: TGTGCCAGCTCACCATCGGGGATTGGGAACACTGAAGCTTTCTTT.

This chain links TRBV27 with TRBJ1-5, with 8 nucleotides matching TRBD1. This CDR3 comprises 15 residues. The V and J ends lost 5 bases and 6 bases, in that order; junction bases with no gene match: 9. Looked up from germline, CDR1 is MNHEY and CDR2 is SMNVEV (reference sequence). CDR3 DNA sequence: TGTGCCAGCAGTCCCGGACAGGGTTTGAGTCAGCCCCAGCATTTT. Its protein product is CASSPGQGLSQPQHF.

V gene TRBV5-6 combines with J gene TRBJ1-1; D unresolved. V was clipped by 1 base and J by 6 bases, with 10 bases between them. The CDR3 has 13 residues. Germline values: CDR1 SGHDT, CDR2 YYEEEE. CDR3 bases: TGTGCCAGCAGCTTGCCGGGGAATGCTGAAGCTTTCTTT. Protein: CASSLPGNAEAFF. The entire variable domain, with the rest obtained from reference TRBV5-6 and TRBJ1-1, is as follows: DAGVTQSPTHLIKTRGQQVTLRCSPKSGHDTVSWYQQALGQGPQFIFQYYEEEERQRGNFPDRFSGHQFPNYSSELNVNALLLGDSALYLCASSLPGNAEAFFGQGTRLTVV.